This TCR beta chain was retrieved from a study of blood T cell repertoires in COVID-19 (dated by TCRdb to about 2020). For the wider study: The collaborator samples originated in the United States, Italy and Spain and spanned the acute and convalescent phases of COVID-19. The material from the prospective study consisted of cDNA or gDNA derived from T cells, B-cell-depleted T cells, or PBMCs. Deeply sampled blood TCRbeta repertoires from subjects exposed to, actively infected with, or recovered from COVID-19 were included in the dataset. The repertoires were released in a freely available public database meant as a resource for research on the immune response to SARS-CoV-2. Samples were obtained from the ongoing ImmuneRACE study (first 160 participants) and from roughly 1,300 subjects provided by 6 global collaborators. The sample metadata nearly always contained a de-identified subject ID, COVID-19 status, age in years and sex. Where HLA class I and class II types were available, the types were taken from metadata supplied by the sample provider, not from assay-based typing. Broad study findings and their caveats: The amount of clinical and demographic metadata varied by source and participant and was provided uncurated.

The immunoSEQ Assay, a bias-controlled multiplex PCR, was used to amplify TCRbeta CDR3 regions from genomic DNA. Turning to the authors' computational methods: The number of nucleated cells in each sample was estimated by amplification of reference gene primers within the assay. To quantify the absolute abundance of each unique TCRbeta CDR3 rearrangement, sequence reads were collapsed and filtered. For each sample, productive Simpson clonality was calculated by taking the square root of Simpson's diversity index across productive rearrangements. TCRdb mirrors the immuneACCESS table, restricted to in-frame sequences. Some clones are absent from its copies; in checked studies, under half trace to an unresolved V gene, and the reason for the others is unknown. V and J calls and clone size are those listed in that table; D and trimming were worked out from the DNA. The sample contains 11,000 to 15,000 clones, about 87% of them found a single time. Around 5% of the sample rests with the top ten.

From a lookup of the germline V gene, CDR1 and CDR2 are MDHEN and SYDVKM. V and J are truncated by 8 bases and 3 bases respectively, leaving an intervening sequence of 20 bases. The CDR3 has 15 amino acids, counting the end cysteine and phenylalanine. Just the 45-base CDR3 DNA is kept, in frame starting at base 1. A note on this clone: No antigen is known for it. Base qualities are missing; no much larger clone stands one base away.

The collaborating institutions used their own protocols to collect whole blood in K2EDTA tubes. For TCRbeta analysis, collaborators shipped samples in one of three forms: frozen whole blood, isolated PBMCs, or DNA extracted from either of those sample types. The V and J genes are TRBV28 and TRBJ2-7; the best D guess is TRBD1, with 5 bases matching. The TCR was taken from a human donor in a cohort sampled during active COVID-19. What was sequenced was peripheral blood. The CDR3 region reads CASHPSRAPLYEQYF. The sequenced DNA: TGTGCCAGCCATCCATCCAGGGCACCACTCTACGAGCAGTACTTC. Outside the CDR3, residues come from the reference TRBV28 and TRBJ2-7 proteins, so the full variable domain is: DVKVTQSSRYLVKRTGEKVFLECVQDMDHENMFWYRQDPGLGLRLIYFSYDVKMKEKGDIPEGYSVSREKKERFSLILESASTNQTSMYLCASHPSRAPLYEQYFGPGTRLTVT.